These 20 T cell receptor beta chains share one sample of origin, sequenced in a study of blood T cell repertoires in COVID-19. Repertoires were generated with immunoSEQ multiplex PCR, while TCRdb's copy carries only in-frame clones and drops some. This table has around 43,000 clones, roughly 82% appearing once. Material for sequencing was peripheral blood. The receptors derive from a human donor in a cohort sampled during active COVID-19.

The gene calls are TRBV6-5 and TRBJ2-5, with a tentative D call TRBD1 (6 bases). Germline V lookup: CDR1 MNHEY, CDR2 SVGAGI. The CDR3 runs 15 residues. V was shortened by 6 bases and J by 0 bases, with 14 bases between the two germline ends. CDR3 nucleotide sequence: TGTGCCAGCAGATTCTGGACAGTCCACCAAGAGACCCAGTACTTC. This gives the protein CASRFWTVHQETQYF.

V usage is TRBV28 and J usage is TRBJ2-3; 12 bases map to TRBD2. V shed 5 bases, J shed 6 bases, and the junction held 9 bases outside the gene matches. CDR1 is MDHEN and CDR2 is SYDVKM in the germline V gene. The CDR3 is 16 residues long. The CDR3 DNA reads TGTGCCAGCAGTCAACCGACTAGCGGGAGAGGGGATACGCAGTATTTT. It specifies CASSQPTSGRGDTQYF. The complete variable domain, with remaining parts taken from reference TRBV28 and TRBJ2-3, reads DVKVTQSSRYLVKRTGEKVFLECVQDMDHENMFWYRQDPGLGLRLIYFSYDVKMKEKGDIPEGYSVSREKKERFSLILESASTNQTSMYLCASSQPTSGRGDTQYFGPGTRLTVL.

The chain recombines TRBV5-1 with TRBJ2-5; 9 bases line up with TRBD2. The V segment lost 2 bases and the J segment 2 bases; nucleotides outside the gene matches: 7. Germline lookup yields CDR1 SGHRS and CDR2 YFSETQ. The CDR3 consists of 16 residues. CDR3 loop: CASSFNAAGGQETQYF. The DNA of the CDR3 is TGCGCCAGCAGCTTCAACGCAGCGGGAGGTCAAGAGACCCAGTACTTC.

This chain connects TRBV10-2 to TRBJ2-1; TRBD2 aligns across 8 bases. This CDR3 contains 16 residues. CDR1 and CDR2 (germline): WSHSY, SAAADI. V was pared by 3 bases and J by 0 bases, with 4 bases of the junction left unmatched. CDR3 sequence: CASSDVAGSSYNEQFF. CDR3 coding DNA: TGCGCCAGCAGTGACGTAGCGGGGAGCTCCTACAATGAGCAGTTCTTC.

The V gene is TRBV4-2, the J gene TRBJ1-5; D is undetermined. Deletions cut 1 base from V and 7 bases from J, with 11 bases between. The germline V gene has CDR1 LGHNA and CDR2 YNFKEQ. The CDR3 consists of 14 residues. This chain's CDR3 is CASSQGEGGQPQHF. The CDR3 region has the DNA TGTGCCAGCAGCCAAGGGGAGGGAGGGCAGCCCCAGCATTTT.

The chain employs TRBV6-2 or TRBV6-3 and TRBJ2-7; no definite D call. V was clipped by 6 bases and J by 3 bases, with 15 bases between them. The CDR3 consists of 14 residues. Germline CDR1 MNHEY, CDR2 SVGEGT. The CDR3 nucleotides read TGTGCCAGCAGCGTCCCTAGTTACGGCTACGAGCAGTACTTC. Translation gives CASSVPSYGYEQYF.

This chain connects TRBV28 to TRBJ2-1; a weak D match, TRBD2 (6 bases). Germline CDR1 reads MDHEN; CDR2 reads SYDVKM. Trimming removed 5 bases at V and 6 bases at J, with 17 bases between. The CDR3 is 15 residues long. The CDR3 DNA sequence: TGTGCCAGCAGTCCCTCTCTAGCGAGATTCAATGAGCAGTTCTTC. The encoded protein is CASSPSLARFNEQFF.

CDR3 loop: CASSWEIQETQYF. CDR3 DNA: TGTGCCAGCAGCTGGGAGATACAAGAGACCCAGTACTTC. This sequence joins TRBV7-3 and TRBJ2-5, with D perhaps TRBD2 (5 bases). V shed 4 bases and J shed 2 bases, with 8 bases lying between them. The CDR3 sequence is 13 residues long. Germline CDR1 and CDR2: SGHTA and FQGTGA. Based on the CDR3 plus reference TRBV7-3 and TRBJ2-5, the full variable domain is GAGVSQTPSNKVTEKGKYVELRCDPISGHTALYWYRQSLGQGPEFLIYFQGTGAADDSGLPNDRFFAVRPEGSVSTLKIQRTERGDSAVYLCASSWEIQETQYFGPGTRLLVL.

The chain combines TRBV11-2 with TRBJ2-3; TRBD2 is a possible D gene (5 bases). This CDR3 region has 12 residues. CDR1 and CDR2 from the germline V gene are SGHAT and FQNNGV. V was trimmed by 7 bases and J by 6 bases, leaving 11 bases between them. The CDR3 sequence: CASTARRDTQYF. CDR3 DNA: TGTGCCAGCACCGCAAGGAGGGATACGCAGTATTTT. The full variable domain, with the rest looked up from reference TRBV11-2 and TRBJ2-3, is EAGVAQSPRYKIIEKRQSVAFWCNPISGHATLYWYQQILGQGPKLLIQFQNNGVVDDSQLPKDRFSAERLKGVDSTLKIQPAKLEDSAVYLCASTARRDTQYFGPGTRLTVL.

CDR3 nucleotide sequence: TGTGCCAGCACGGGGGGACTAGCGGAATACAATGAGCAGTTCTTC. Translation: CASTGGLAEYNEQFF. The chain combines TRBV7-9 with TRBJ2-1; 11 bases line up with TRBD2. This CDR3 is built from 15 residues. The V segment lost 7 bases and the J segment 4 bases; nucleotides outside the gene matches: 6. Germline V gene lookup returns CDR1 SEHNR and CDR2 FQNEAQ (reference sequence).

This clone was counted once. The V call is TRBV6-5, the J call TRBJ1-1; no reliable D call. This CDR3 is built from 15 residues. CDR1 and CDR2 (germline): MNHEY, SVGAGI. V was pared by 1 base and J by 2 bases, with 11 bases between. In DNA, the CDR3 is TGTGCCAGCAGTTACTACACCTTTTCTAACACTGAAGCTTTCTTT. Translating it yields CASSYYTFSNTEAFF.

The chain joins TRBV27 to TRBJ2-7, with TRBD1 matching 12 bases. The CDR3 has 15 residues. With 8 bases clipped from V and 2 bases from J, the junction kept 7 bases outside the gene matches. In germline, CDR1 is MNHEY, CDR2 SMNVEV (reference sequence). The CDR3 sequence: CASPSGTGGPYEQYF. In nucleotides, the CDR3 is TGTGCCAGCCCATCCGGGACAGGGGGCCCCTACGAGCAGTACTTC.

This chain uses TRBV5-1 with TRBJ1-2, with 12 bases identical to TRBD1. J lost 2 bases, V lost 5 bases, and 4 bases had no gene match. The CDR3 covers 15 residues. CDR1 and CDR2 from the germline V gene are SGHRS and YFSETQ. The CDR3 DNA reads TGCGCCAGCAGAGAGGGGACAGGGGGCAACTATGGCTACACCTTC. It is translated as CASREGTGGNYGYTF.

The gene calls are TRBV5-5 and TRBJ2-3, with TRBD1 identical over 10 bases. CDR3 length: 17 residues. Germline CDR1 SGHKS, CDR2 YYEKEE (reference sequence). With V trimmed by 4 bases and J by 2 bases, 10 bases remained unmatched. The chain's CDR3 is CASSLDPGQGITDTQYF. In DNA, the CDR3 is TGTGCCAGCAGCCTCGACCCGGGACAGGGGATCACAGATACGCAGTATTTT.

V gene TRBV20-1 combines with J gene TRBJ2-1; 13 nucleotides match TRBD2. Losses at the gene ends were 6 bases for V and 6 bases for J; bases not matched to a gene: 5. The CDR3 is made up of 14 amino acids. The germline gives CDR1 DFQATT, CDR2 SNEGSKA (reference sequence). The CDR3 nucleotides read TGCAGTGCCAGTGGACTAGCGGGAGTCAATGAGCAGTTCTTC. Protein: CSASGLAGVNEQFF.

The rearrangement joins TRBV13 to TRBJ1-1, with TRBD1 matching over 7 bases. Germline CDR1 is PRHDT and CDR2 is FYEKMQ (reference sequence). This CDR3 contains 15 residues. J was trimmed by 4 bases and V by 0 bases; bases with no gene match: 5. The CDR3 reads CASSLGDRVGTEAFF. Written as DNA, the CDR3 is TGTGCCAGCAGCTTAGGCGACAGGGTGGGCACTGAAGCTTTCTTT.

The DNA for the CDR3 is TGCGCCAGCAGCCTCGGACAGGGGGGGATCTACGAGCAGTACTTC. It codes for CASSLGQGGIYEQYF. The gene calls are TRBV5-1 and TRBJ2-7, with TRBD1 matching 10 bases. CDR1 and CDR2 from the germline V gene are SGHRS and YFSETQ. V lost 4 bases and J lost 3; bases outside the gene matches: 7. The CDR3 is made up of 15 amino acids.

The chain links TRBV29-1 to TRBJ2-1, with 10 positions matching TRBD1. V trimming: 7 bases; J trimming: 8 bases; junction bases outside the gene matches: 8. The length of the CDR3 is 13 residues. Looked up from germline, CDR1 is SQVTM and CDR2 is ANQGSEA. The CDR3 sequence is CSASRDRGYEQFF. In DNA form, the CDR3 reads TGCAGCGCGAGCCGGGACAGGGGATATGAGCAGTTCTTC.

This chain links TRBV6-5 with TRBJ2-7; TRBD2 aligns across 7 bases. Germline V CDR1 and CDR2: MNHEY, SVGAGI. The CDR3 contains 15 residues. V shed 3 bases, J shed 3 bases, and the junction held 8 bases outside the gene matches. CDR3 sequence (DNA): TGTGCCAGCAGTTATCGCGGGGGAGCCAGCTACGAGCAGTACTTC. It encodes CASSYRGGASYEQYF.

This rearrangement joins TRBV19 to TRBJ1-1; 8 bases line up with TRBD1. This CDR3 region has 17 residues. The trim removed 6 bases at V and 3 bases at J, leaving 15 bases unmatched. The germline V gene has CDR1 LNHDA and CDR2 SQIVND (reference sequence). The CDR3 here is CASRLGTGSRADTEAFF. Written as DNA, the CDR3 is TGTGCCAGTAGGCTTGGGACAGGCAGCAGGGCGGACACTGAAGCTTTCTTT. Based on the CDR3 plus reference TRBV19 and TRBJ1-1, the full variable domain is DGGITQSPKYLFRKEGQNVTLSCEQNLNHDAMYWYRQDPGQGLRLIYYSQIVNDFQKGDIAEGYSVSREKKESFPLTVTSAQKNPTAFYLCASRLGTGSRADTEAFFGQGTRLTVV.